This TCR beta chain was recorded in a study of brain T cells in children with intractable seizures. Study-level findings and limits: Absence of clones before surgery may stem from lower sequencing depth. Known viral epitope-specific CDR3s closely matched each case's top public brain CDR3.

V gave up 2 bases and J gave up 0 bases, with 5 bases separating them. The CDR3 has 15 residues. The germline V gene has CDR1 MNHEY and CDR2 SVGEGT. By share, this clone ranks as medium-sized. Its antigen is still unknown. Surgery cases with the highest brain T cell transcript signatures were chosen for sequencing. This table comes from immunoSEQ multiplex PCR, and its TCRdb copy is limited to in-frame clones, with some not included. This sample carries over 7,500 clones, approximately 69% of them seen once, and the ten largest clones take roughly 18%. V is TRBV6-2 or TRBV6-3 and J is TRBJ2-6; the D is unclear. The starting material was resected brain tissue, obtained at surgery. The clonotype comes from a girl aged 2 to 10 with tuberous sclerosis and intractable seizures. CDR3 sequence reads: CASSYGISGANVLTF. In DNA form, the CDR3 reads TGTGCCAGCAGTTACGGGATCTCTGGGGCCAACGTCCTGACTTTC.